This TCR beta chain comes out of a study of T cell responses to AZD1222 COVID-19 vaccine. Study conclusions and caveats: The peak T cell response came first, and repertoires were sampled only after it. Increased Spike-specific TCR breadth and depth were observed after two AZD1222 doses. Donors, mostly white British, included more females; clonal diversity was possibly underestimated. Regions left unmutated in variants are reportedly the target of nearly half of spike-specific TCRs.

Method: immunoSEQ multiplex PCR; TCRdb's copy keeps in-frame clones and lacks some. The sample lists fewer than 200,000 clones, approximately 90% occurring once. A remark on this clone: The antigen is unknown.

Germline CDR1 and CDR2: SGHRS and YFSETQ. Deletions cut 7 bases from V and 7 bases from J, with 14 bases between. The CDR3 length is 12 residues. The TCR was taken from an adult who received the AZD1222 COVID-19 vaccine. The V and J genes are TRBV5-1 and TRBJ1-1; tentatively, D is TRBD1 (5 bases). The source was peripheral blood, collected 28 days after the second AZD1222 dose. Here the CDR3 reads CASRRDLNEAFF. In DNA, the CDR3 is TGCGCCAGCCGGAGGGACCTAAATGAAGCTTTCTTT.